The 21 T cell receptor beta chains below were found in one sample sequenced in a study of blood T cell repertoires in COVID-19 (dated by TCRdb to the early 2020s). Library method: the immunoSEQ multiplex PCR assay. What TCRdb holds here is the immuneACCESS table cut down to in-frame rearrangements. Part of the clones is not present; checked against another copy, under half of the missing clones reflect an unresolved V gene, and the others are unexplained. For this sample the table gives fewer than 90,000 clones, of which about 80% were detected only once. The top ten constitute approximately 4% of the sample. The sequencing sample was made of peripheral blood. Source of these receptors: a woman between 50 and 59 years old with acute or convalescent COVID-19.

The gene calls are TRBV7-9 and TRBJ1-5; D is possibly TRBD1 (5 bases). The V and J ends lost 6 bases and 2 bases respectively, with 11 bases between them. CDR1 is SEHNR and CDR2 is FQNEAQ in the germline V gene (reference sequence). This CDR3 region has 14 residues. Here the CDR3 DNA reads TGTGCCAGCAGTTCAGGGTTGGGCAATCAGCCCCAGCATTTT. This sequence encodes CASSSGLGNQPQHF.

This clone was detected only once. V gene TRBV6-1 combines with J gene TRBJ2-3, with 10 bases aligning to TRBD1. The CDR3 is 17 amino acids. CDR1 is MNHNS and CDR2 is SASEGT in the germline V gene. V trimming: 0 bases; J trimming: 3 bases; junction bases outside the gene matches: 6. Here the CDR3 DNA reads TGTGCCAGCAGTGAAGCCACGACAGGGGGCTCGACAGATACGCAGTATTTT. This encodes CASSEATTGGSTDTQYF.

The J gene is TRBJ1-1, the V gene TRBV7-9; 12 bases agree with TRBD1. With 5 bases clipped from V and 5 bases from J, the junction kept 3 bases outside the gene matches. The V gene's germline CDR1 is SEHNR and CDR2 FQNEAQ (reference sequence). The CDR3 has 14 residues. CDR3 in DNA: TGTGCCAGCAGCGGGACAGGGGGCCAGACTGAAGCTTTCTTT. Its protein product is CASSGTGGQTEAFF.

V gene TRBV21-1 combines with J gene TRBJ2-2; the table calls TRBD1, which could not be checked here. TRBV21-1 is a pseudogene locus. The CDR3 has 17 amino acids. The DNA for the CDR3 is TGTGCCAGCAGCAAAGAAGGGGGAACCGGACCCACCGGGGAGCTGTTTTTT. Its protein is CASSKEGGTGPTGELFF.

The chain recombines TRBV7-2 with TRBJ1-4, with 8 bases aligning to TRBD1. Germline CDR1 SGHTA, CDR2 FQGNSA. CDR3 size: 14 residues. With 5 bases clipped from V and 6 bases from J, the junction kept 5 bases outside the gene matches. CDR3 sequence reads: CASSTTGDDEKLFF. The CDR3 region has the DNA TGTGCCAGCAGCACGACAGGGGATGATGAAAAACTGTTTTTT.

The chain links TRBV3-1 (or the pseudogene TRBV3-2) to TRBJ1-2; no reliable D call. Trimming removed 0 bases at V and 8 bases at J, with 10 bases between. Per germline, CDR1 LGHDT and CDR2 YNNKEL (reference sequence). The CDR3 is 13 residues long. CDR3 in DNA: TGTGCCAGCAGCCAAGAGGGAGGGCTAGGCTACACCTTC. Its translation: CASSQEGGLGYTF.

J is TRBJ2-1 and V is TRBV15; no reliable D call. The germline V gene encodes CDR1 LNHNV and CDR2 YYDKDF (reference sequence). The V and J ends lost 0 bases and 0 bases respectively, with 12 bases between them. This CDR3 comprises 17 residues. The CDR3 is CATSRDLTSSSYNEQFF. DNA for the CDR3: TGTGCCACCAGCAGAGATCTTACTTCTAGCTCCTACAATGAGCAGTTCTTC.

The chain has TRBV5-5 and TRBJ2-1; the D gene is possibly TRBD1 (7 bases). CDR1 is SGHKS, CDR2 YYEKEE, per germline (reference sequence). The V end lost 4 bases, the J end lost 7 bases, and 18 bases lay between the germline ends. CDR3 length: 15 amino acids. The CDR3 here is CASSPGGIRFNEQFF. The CDR3 bases are TGTGCCAGCAGCCCAGGGGGGATACGCTTTAATGAGCAGTTCTTC.

The rearrangement joins TRBV6-6 to TRBJ2-7, with 9 bases that match TRBD1. The V gene's germline CDR1 is MNHNY and CDR2 SVGAGI (reference sequence). This CDR3 contains 14 residues. Trimming cost V 4 bases and J 3 bases; bases outside gene matches: 4. Here the CDR3 reads CASSSGQGSYEQYF. The CDR3 region has the DNA TGTGCCAGCAGTTCCGGACAGGGGAGCTACGAGCAGTACTTC.

The genes are TRBV7-2 and TRBJ1-5; possible D gene TRBD1, 6 bases. Trimming cost V 4 bases and J 0 bases, with 7 bases left between them. The CDR3 has 14 residues. Germline V CDR1 and CDR2: SGHTA, FQGNSA. In DNA form, the CDR3 reads TGTGCCAGCAGCTACAGGGATAGCAATCAGCCCCAGCATTTT. Protein: CASSYRDSNQPQHF.

In nucleotides, the CDR3 is TGTGCCAGCAGCTTCGGGAGGAACACTGAAGCTTTCTTT. Amino acids: CASSFGRNTEAFF. The chain carries TRBV7-2 and TRBJ1-1, with no clear D. The V end lost 3 bases, the J end lost 1 base, and 6 bases lay between the germline ends. Looked up from germline, CDR1 is SGHTA and CDR2 is FQGNSA. This CDR3 is 13 amino acids long.

This rearrangement joins TRBV3-1 (or the pseudogene TRBV3-2) to TRBJ1-6; 8 bases map to TRBD1. CDR1 LGHDT and CDR2 YNNKEL come from the germline V gene (reference sequence). Trimming took 2 bases from V and 10 from J; bases not matched to a gene: 1. The CDR3 runs to 13 residues. Here the CDR3 DNA reads TGTGCCAGCAGCCAACGGACAGGGTCACCCCTCCACTTT. Amino acid sequence: CASSQRTGSPLHF.

The chain employs TRBV6-5 and TRBJ2-1; the match to TRBD1 covers 8 bases. The CDR3 runs 14 residues. Trimming cost V 10 bases and J 13 bases; bases outside gene matches: 18. Germline loops: CDR1 MNHEY, CDR2 SVGAGI. CDR3 residues: CAIVDLPGQVDQFF. The CDR3 DNA sequence: TGTGCCATTGTGGACTTGCCGGGACAGGTCGATCAGTTCTTC.

The chain uses TRBV4-1 and TRBJ1-2, with D tentatively TRBD1 (6 bases). CDR1 and CDR2 from the germline V gene are MGHRA and YSYEKL. The V end lost 1 base, the J end lost 1 base, and 13 bases lay between the germline ends. This CDR3 contains 16 residues. This chain's CDR3 is CASSQGTAVGNYGYTF. CDR3 DNA: TGCGCCAGCAGCCAAGGGACAGCAGTAGGTAACTATGGCTACACCTTC.

The chain links TRBV5-1 to TRBJ2-7; 12 positions agree with TRBD1. Unmatched junction bases numbered 5, after V lost 4 bases and J lost 6 bases. Germline assignment: CDR1 SGHRS and CDR2 YFSETQ. The CDR3 runs 14 residues. CDR3 coding DNA: TGCGCCAGCAGCATCCGGGACAGGGGGCGCGAGCAGTACTTC. Translation: CASSIRDRGREQYF. The variable domain in full, with the rest retrieved from reference TRBV5-1 and TRBJ2-7, is KAGVTQTPRYLIKTRGQQVTLSCSPISGHRSVSWYQQTPGQGLQFLFEYFSETQRNKGNFPGRFSGRQFSNSRSEMNVSTLELGDSALYLCASSIRDRGREQYFGPGTRLTVT.

The chain combines TRBV27 with TRBJ1-2; 10 bases align to TRBD1. V lost 8 bases and J lost 2; bases outside the gene matches: 11. Germline V gene sequence: CDR1 MNHEY, CDR2 SMNVEV (reference sequence). This CDR3 contains 16 residues. The CDR3 region has the DNA TGTGCCAGCGGCAAACCGACAGGGGGCGCGAACTATGGCTACACCTTC. It encodes CASGKPTGGANYGYTF.

CDR3 in amino acids: CASSPLAGGPGTQYF. The CDR3 nucleotides read TGTGCCAGCAGTCCTCTAGCGGGGGGGCCGGGTACGCAGTATTTT. This sequence joins TRBV27 and TRBJ2-3, with 12 nucleotides matching TRBD2. Germline CDR1 MNHEY, CDR2 SMNVEV (reference sequence). The CDR3 covers 15 residues. The V and J ends lost 5 bases and 8 bases, in that order; junction bases with no gene match: 8.

The chain uses TRBV27 and TRBJ1-3; 9 positions agree with TRBD1. The germline V gene encodes CDR1 MNHEY and CDR2 SMNVEV (reference sequence). V trimming: 5 bases; J trimming: 2 bases; junction bases outside the gene matches: 4. The CDR3 spans 15 residues. DNA of the CDR3: TGTGCCAGCAGTCCGAGACAGGGGGCTGGAAACACCATATATTTT. Amino acid sequence: CASSPRQGAGNTIYF.

The J gene is TRBJ1-5, the V gene TRBV10-3, with 7 bases lining up with TRBD1. J was trimmed by 6 bases and V by 5 bases; bases with no gene match: 4. This CDR3 is 13 amino acids long. Per germline, CDR1 ENHRY and CDR2 SYGVKD. CDR3 DNA sequence: TGTGCCATCAGTCCTCAGGGGGGTCAGCCCCAGCATTTT. Translated, it gives CAISPQGGQPQHF.

The chain combines TRBV27 with TRBJ2-7; D remains unclear. Trimming pared 3 bases from V and 3 bases from J, leaving 24 bases between. Germline V gene data show CDR1 as MNHEY and CDR2 as SMNVEV (reference sequence). The CDR3 runs to 18 residues. The CDR3 nucleotides are TGTGCCAGCAGTTTTTCCATACCCGCAGAAAAGACGGGCTACGAGCAGTACTTC. As protein: CASSFSIPAEKTGYEQYF.

J is TRBJ2-7 and V is TRBV5-4; D ambiguous. The CDR3 is 11 residues long. Trimming removed 2 bases from V and 13 bases from J, with 13 bases in between. Germline values: CDR1 SGHNT, CDR2 YYREEE (reference sequence). For the CDR3, the DNA is TGTGCCAGCAGCTTTGAGAACCAACTCTACTTC. As protein: CASSFENQLYF.